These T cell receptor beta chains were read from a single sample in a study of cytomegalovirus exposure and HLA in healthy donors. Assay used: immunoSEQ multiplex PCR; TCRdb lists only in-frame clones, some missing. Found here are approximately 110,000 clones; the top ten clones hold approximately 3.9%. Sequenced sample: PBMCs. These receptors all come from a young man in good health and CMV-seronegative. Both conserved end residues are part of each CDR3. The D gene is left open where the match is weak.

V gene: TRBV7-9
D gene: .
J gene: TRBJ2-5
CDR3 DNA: TGTGCCAGCAGCACAGGGTTTGAAGAGACCCAGTACTTC
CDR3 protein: CASSTGFEETQYF

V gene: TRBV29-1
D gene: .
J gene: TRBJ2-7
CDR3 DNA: TGCAGCGTTGATGGAGGGCAGAACGAGCAGTACTTC
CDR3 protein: CSVDGGQNEQYF

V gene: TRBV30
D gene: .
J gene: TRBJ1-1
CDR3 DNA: TGTGCCTGGAGTGTGAAACAGCTAAACACTGAAGCTTTCTTT
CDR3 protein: CAWSVKQLNTEAFF

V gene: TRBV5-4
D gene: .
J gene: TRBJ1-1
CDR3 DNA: TGTGCCAGCAGCTCACAGGGTGGACGAGTGGAAGCTTTCTTT
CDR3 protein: CASSSQGGRVEAFF

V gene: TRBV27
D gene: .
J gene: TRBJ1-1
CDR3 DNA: TGTGCCAGCAGTTCCTCAGGGGTTGACACTGAAGCTTTCTTT
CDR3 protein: CASSSSGVDTEAFF

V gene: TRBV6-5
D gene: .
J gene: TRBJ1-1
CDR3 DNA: TGTGCCAGCGCCGACAGGACCCACACTGAAGCTTTCTTT
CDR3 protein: CASADRTHTEAFF

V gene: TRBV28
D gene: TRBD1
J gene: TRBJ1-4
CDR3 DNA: TGTGCCAGCAGCTACAGACAGGGGTTAGGGGAAAAACTGTTTTTT
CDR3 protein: CASSYRQGLGEKLFF

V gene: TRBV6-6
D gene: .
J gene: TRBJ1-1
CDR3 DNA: TGTGCCAGCAGTAATATCGCGGGGGTGCTGAACACTGAAGCTTTCTTT
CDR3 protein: CASSNIAGVLNTEAFF

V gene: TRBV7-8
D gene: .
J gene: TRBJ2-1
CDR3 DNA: TGTGCCAGCACCTCAAAGAGGCTAGCGCCACATGAGCAGTTCTTC
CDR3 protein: CASTSKRLAPHEQFF

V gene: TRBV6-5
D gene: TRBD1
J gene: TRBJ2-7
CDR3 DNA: TGTGCCAGCAGCCCCCTGGCAGGGGGCTACGAGCAGTACTTC
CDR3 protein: CASSPLAGGYEQYF

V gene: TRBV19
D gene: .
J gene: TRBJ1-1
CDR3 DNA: TGTGCCAGTGACTCCGGGGTTGAAGCTTTCTTT
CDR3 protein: CASDSGVEAFF

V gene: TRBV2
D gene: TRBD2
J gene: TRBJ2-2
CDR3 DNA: TGTGCCAGCAGTGAAGGCCGGGGGGCCGGGGAGCTGTTTTTT
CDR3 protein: CASSEGRGAGELFF

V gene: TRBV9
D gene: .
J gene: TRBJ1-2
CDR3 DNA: TGTGCCAGCAGCTCCGAAGTGGGGCGGGGGGGCGCCTATGGCTACACCTTC
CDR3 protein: CASSSEVGRGGAYGYTF

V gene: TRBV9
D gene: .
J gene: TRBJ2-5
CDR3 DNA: TGTGCCAGCAGCGAAAACTCGGGTGAAGAGACCCAGTACTTC
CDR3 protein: CASSENSGEETQYF

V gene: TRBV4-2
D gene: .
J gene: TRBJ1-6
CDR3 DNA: TGTGCCAGCAGCCAGCTTACTGATTCACCCCTCCACTTT
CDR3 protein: CASSQLTDSPLHF

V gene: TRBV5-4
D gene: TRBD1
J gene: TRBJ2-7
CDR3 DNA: TGTGCCAGCAGCATGAAGGGGGCAGGATCGGGCGAGCAGTACTTC
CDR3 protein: CASSMKGAGSGEQYF